This TCR beta chain was sequenced for a study of naive and memory T cell subsets. The V and J ends lost 9 bases and 6 bases respectively, with 19 bases between them. Germline V CDR1 and CDR2: KGHDR, SFDVKD. This CDR3 is 15 amino acids long. The beta constant-region primer was an equimolar mix of two oligonucleotides covering TRBC1 and TRBC2. TCRdb re-called the UMI-ligation and nested PCR reads with MiXCR, one entry per CDR3 protein. The sample lists approximately 140,000 distinct CDR3 sequences, over 15% occurring once. The receptor was derived from a human donor in good health. The sample comprised naive CD4+ T cells from blood. The chain joins TRBV24-1 to TRBJ2-2, with D possibly matching TRBD2 (7 bases). CDR3 sequence reads: CATCCGGAGAGELFF. As DNA, the CDR3 is TGTGCCACCTGCTGCGGGGGCGCTGGGGCCGGGGAGCTGTTTTTT.